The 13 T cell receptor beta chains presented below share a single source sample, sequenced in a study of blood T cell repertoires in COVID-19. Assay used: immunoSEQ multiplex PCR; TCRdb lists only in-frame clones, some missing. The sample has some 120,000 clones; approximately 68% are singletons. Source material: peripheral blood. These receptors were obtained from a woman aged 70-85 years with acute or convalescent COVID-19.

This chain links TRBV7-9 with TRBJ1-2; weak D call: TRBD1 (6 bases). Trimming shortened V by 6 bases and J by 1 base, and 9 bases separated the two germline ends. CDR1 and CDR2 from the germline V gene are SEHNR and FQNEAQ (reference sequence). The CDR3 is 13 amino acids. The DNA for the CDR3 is TGTGCCAGCAGTTCGGACAGTAACTATGGCTACACCTTC. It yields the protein CASSSDSNYGYTF.

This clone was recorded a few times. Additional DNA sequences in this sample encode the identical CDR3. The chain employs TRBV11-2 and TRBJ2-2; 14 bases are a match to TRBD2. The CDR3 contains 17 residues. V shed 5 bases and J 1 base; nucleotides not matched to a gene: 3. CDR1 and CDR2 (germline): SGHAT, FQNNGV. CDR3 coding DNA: TGTGCCAGCAGCCGGACTAGCGGGGGGAGGAACACCGGGGAGCTGTTTTTT. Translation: CASSRTSGGRNTGELFF.

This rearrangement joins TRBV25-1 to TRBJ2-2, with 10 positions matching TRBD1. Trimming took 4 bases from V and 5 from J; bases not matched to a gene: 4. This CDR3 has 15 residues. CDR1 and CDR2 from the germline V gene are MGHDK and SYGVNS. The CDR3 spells CASSGRTGGTGELFF. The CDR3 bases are TGTGCCAGCAGTGGAAGGACAGGGGGAACCGGGGAGCTGTTTTTT.

The CDR3 loop is CATSDRTGYGYTF. The DNA for the CDR3 is TGTGCCACCAGTGACCGGACAGGGTATGGCTACACCTTC. This sequence joins TRBV24-1 and TRBJ1-2; 8 bases map to TRBD1. Per germline, CDR1 KGHDR and CDR2 SFDVKD. The CDR3 sequence is 13 residues long. V lost 4 bases, J lost 5 bases, and 2 bases stayed unmatched.

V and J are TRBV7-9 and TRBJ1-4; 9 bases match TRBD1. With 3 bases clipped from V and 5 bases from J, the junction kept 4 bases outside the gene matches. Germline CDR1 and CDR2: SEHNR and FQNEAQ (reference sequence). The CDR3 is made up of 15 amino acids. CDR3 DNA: TGTGCCAGCAGCTTGACGACAGGGGGAAATGAAAAACTGTTTTTT. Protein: CASSLTTGGNEKLFF.

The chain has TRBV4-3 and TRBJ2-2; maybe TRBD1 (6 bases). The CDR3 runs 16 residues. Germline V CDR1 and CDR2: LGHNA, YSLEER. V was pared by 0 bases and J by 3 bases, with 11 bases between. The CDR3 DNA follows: TGCGCCAGCAGCCAAGATCGGGACATAGACACCGGGGAGCTGTTTTTT. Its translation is CASSQDRDIDTGELFF.

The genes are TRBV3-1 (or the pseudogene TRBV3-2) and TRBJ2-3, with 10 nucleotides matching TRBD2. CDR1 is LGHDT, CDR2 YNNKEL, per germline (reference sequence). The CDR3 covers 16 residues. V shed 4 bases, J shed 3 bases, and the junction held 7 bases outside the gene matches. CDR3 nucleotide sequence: TGTGCCAGCAGCCGGGCTAGCGGGAGCATTACAGATACGCAGTATTTT. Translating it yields CASSRASGSITDTQYF.

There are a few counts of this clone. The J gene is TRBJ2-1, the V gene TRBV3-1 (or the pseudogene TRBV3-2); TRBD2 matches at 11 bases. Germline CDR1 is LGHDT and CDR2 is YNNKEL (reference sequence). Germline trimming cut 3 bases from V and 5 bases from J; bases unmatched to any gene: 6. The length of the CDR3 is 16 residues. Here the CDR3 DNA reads TGTGCCAGCAGCCACAAACTAGCGGGAGAGAACAATGAGCAGTTCTTC. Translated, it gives CASSHKLAGENNEQFF.

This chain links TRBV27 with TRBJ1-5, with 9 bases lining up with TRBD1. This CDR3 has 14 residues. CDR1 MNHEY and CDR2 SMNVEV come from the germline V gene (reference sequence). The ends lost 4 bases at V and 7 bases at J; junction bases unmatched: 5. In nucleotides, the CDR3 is TGTGCCAGCAGTTACACAGGGGGCAGGCAGCCCCAGCATTTT. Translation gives CASSYTGGRQPQHF.

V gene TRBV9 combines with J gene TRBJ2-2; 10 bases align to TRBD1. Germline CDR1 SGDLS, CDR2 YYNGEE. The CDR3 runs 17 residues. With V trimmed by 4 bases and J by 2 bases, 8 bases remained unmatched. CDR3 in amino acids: CASSLNRDRGNTGELFF. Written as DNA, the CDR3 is TGTGCCAGCAGCTTGAACCGGGACAGGGGAAACACCGGGGAGCTGTTTTTT.

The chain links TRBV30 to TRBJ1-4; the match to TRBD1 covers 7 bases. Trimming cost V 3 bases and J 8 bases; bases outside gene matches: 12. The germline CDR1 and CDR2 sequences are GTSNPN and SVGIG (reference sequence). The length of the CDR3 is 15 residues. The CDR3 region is CAWRYRGGLQEKLFF. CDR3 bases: TGTGCCTGGAGGTACAGGGGCGGCCTGCAGGAAAAACTGTTTTTT.

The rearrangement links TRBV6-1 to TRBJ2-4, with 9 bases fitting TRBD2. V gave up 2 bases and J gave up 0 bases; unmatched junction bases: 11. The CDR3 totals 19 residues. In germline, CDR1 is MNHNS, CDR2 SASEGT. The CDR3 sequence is CASSEQRASGNIAKNIQYF. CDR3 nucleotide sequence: TGTGCCAGCAGTGAACAGAGGGCTAGCGGGAATATAGCCAAAAACATTCAGTACTTC.

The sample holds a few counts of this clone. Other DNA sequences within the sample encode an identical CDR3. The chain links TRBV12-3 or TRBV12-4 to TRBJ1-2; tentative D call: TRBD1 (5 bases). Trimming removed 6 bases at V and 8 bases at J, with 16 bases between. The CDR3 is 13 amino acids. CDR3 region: CASSNQGVGGYTF. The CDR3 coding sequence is TGTGCCAGCAGCAACCAAGGGGTGGGAGGCTACACCTTC.